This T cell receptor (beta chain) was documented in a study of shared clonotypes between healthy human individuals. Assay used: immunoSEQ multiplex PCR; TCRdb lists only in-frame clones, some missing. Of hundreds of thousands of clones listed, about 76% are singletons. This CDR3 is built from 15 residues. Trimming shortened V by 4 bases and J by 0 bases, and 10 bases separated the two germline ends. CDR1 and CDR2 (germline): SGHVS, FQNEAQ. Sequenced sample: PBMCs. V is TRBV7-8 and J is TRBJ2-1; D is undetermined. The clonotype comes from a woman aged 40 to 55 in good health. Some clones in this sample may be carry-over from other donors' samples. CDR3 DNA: TGTGCCAGCAGCTCCCAGGAGAGCTCCTACAATGAGCAGTTCTTC. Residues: CASSSQESSYNEQFF.